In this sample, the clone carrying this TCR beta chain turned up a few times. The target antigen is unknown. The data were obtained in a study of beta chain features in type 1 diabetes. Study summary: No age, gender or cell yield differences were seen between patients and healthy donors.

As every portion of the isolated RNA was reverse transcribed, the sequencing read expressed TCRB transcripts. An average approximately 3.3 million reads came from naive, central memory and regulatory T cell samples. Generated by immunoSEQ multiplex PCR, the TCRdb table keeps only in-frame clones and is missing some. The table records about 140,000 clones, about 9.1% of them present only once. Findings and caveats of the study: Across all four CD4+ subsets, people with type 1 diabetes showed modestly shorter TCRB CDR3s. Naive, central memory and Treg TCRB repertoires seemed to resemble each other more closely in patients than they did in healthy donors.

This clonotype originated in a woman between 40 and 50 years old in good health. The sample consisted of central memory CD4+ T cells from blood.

The CDR3 loop is CASSLDSPGEQFF. In nucleotides, the CDR3 is TGTGCCAGCAGCTTAGACTCGCCGGGGGAGCAGTTCTTC. The chain combines TRBV7-2 with TRBJ2-1; weak D call: TRBD2 (5 bases). V lost 1 base and J 10 bases, leaving 11 bases between the germline ends. Germline assignment: CDR1 SGHTA and CDR2 FQGNSA. CDR3 length: 13 amino acids.